The clone carrying this TCR beta chain was observed a few times. Its antigen is undetermined. This record belongs to a study of T-cell memory formation after mild COVID-19. Via MiXCR, TCRdb re-called the 5' RACE reads, giving one row per CDR3 protein. The table lists over 150,000 distinct CDR3 sequences, around 20% of them singletons, with 3.9% in the top ten. Study-wide results and caveats: Clones that contracted clustered mainly in CM and EM if CD4+ and in EMRA if CD8+. A subset of responding clones appeared in pre-infection memory, suggesting cross-reactive memory joined. Clones that contracted from day 15 to 85 had balanced CD4/CD8; later expanders were CD4+ biased.

The junction had 16 bases not matched to a gene; V was cut back by 4 bases and J by 2 bases. CDR3 length: 17 amino acids. In germline, CDR1 is DFQATT, CDR2 SNEGSKA (reference sequence). The source is a man between 18 and 29 years old who had mild COVID-19 (a few samples of this study predate the infection). Cell type and time point are not known. The sequencing sample was made of PBMCs or a T cell subset sorted from them (not recorded which). The chain has TRBV20-1 and TRBJ2-7; 8 positions match TRBD1. The CDR3 reads CSATYTGGSAQPYEQYF. The CDR3 DNA follows: TGCAGTGCTACCTATACAGGGGGAAGCGCACAACCCTACGAGCAGTACTTC.